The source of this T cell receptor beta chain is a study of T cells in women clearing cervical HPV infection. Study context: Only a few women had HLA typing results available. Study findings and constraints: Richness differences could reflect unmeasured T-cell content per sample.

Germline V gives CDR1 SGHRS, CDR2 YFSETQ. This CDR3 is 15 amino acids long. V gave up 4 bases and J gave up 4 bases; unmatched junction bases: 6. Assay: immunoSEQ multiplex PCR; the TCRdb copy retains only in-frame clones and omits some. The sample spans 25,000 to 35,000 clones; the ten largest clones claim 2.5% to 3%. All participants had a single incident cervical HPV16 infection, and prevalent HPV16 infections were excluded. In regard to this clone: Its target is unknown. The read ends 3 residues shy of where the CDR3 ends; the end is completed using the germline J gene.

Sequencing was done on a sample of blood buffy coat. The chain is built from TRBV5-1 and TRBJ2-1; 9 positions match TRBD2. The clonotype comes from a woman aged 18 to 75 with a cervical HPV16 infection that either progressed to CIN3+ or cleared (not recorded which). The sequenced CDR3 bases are TGCGCCAGCAGCCGGACTAGCGATAGTTACAATGAG. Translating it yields CASSRTSDSYNE. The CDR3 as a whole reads CASSRTSDSYNEQFF. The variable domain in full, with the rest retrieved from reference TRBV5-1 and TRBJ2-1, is KAGVTQTPRYLIKTRGQQVTLSCSPISGHRSVSWYQQTPGQGLQFLFEYFSETQRNKGNFPGRFSGRQFSNSRSEMNVSTLELGDSALYLCASSRTSDSYNEQFFGPGTRLTVL.